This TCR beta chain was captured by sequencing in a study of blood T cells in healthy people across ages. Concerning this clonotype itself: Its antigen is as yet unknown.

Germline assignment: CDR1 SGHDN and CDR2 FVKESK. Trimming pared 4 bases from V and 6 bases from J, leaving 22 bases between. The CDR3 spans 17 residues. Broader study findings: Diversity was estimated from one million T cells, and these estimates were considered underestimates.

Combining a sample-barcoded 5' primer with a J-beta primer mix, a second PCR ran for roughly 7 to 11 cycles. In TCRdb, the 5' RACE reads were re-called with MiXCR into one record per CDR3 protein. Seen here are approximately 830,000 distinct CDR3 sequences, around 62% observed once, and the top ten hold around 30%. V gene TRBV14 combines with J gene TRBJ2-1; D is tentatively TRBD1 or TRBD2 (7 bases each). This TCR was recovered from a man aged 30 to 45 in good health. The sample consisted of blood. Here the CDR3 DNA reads TGTGCCAGCAGCCCAGATCTGAACAGGGGAGGGCTCAATGAGCAGTTCTTC. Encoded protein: CASSPDLNRGGLNEQFF.